Below are 14 T cell receptor beta chains sequenced from a single sample in a study of Ad26.COV2.S vaccination and SARS-CoV-2 variants. Measured with immunoSEQ multiplex PCR; TCRdb has only the in-frame clones, and not every one. This table has hundreds of thousands of clones, 75% to 90% appearing once. Noted treatment: around 19 received Ad26.COV2.S at low or high dose, single or two shots; about 5 received placebo; per-sample allocation not given. The study sampled participants on day 63 after the first vaccine or placebo injection. The sample in question was peripheral blood, obtained in a trial of Ad26.COV2.S vaccine versus placebo. The receptors originated from a person between 18 and 59 years old who received the Ad26.COV2.S COVID-19 vaccine or a placebo.

This clone is a singleton in its sample. The V call is TRBV12-3 or TRBV12-4, the J call TRBJ1-2; 7 positions agree with TRBD1. V dropped 7 bases and J dropped 7; count of bases not matched to a gene: 9. The CDR3 has 13 amino acids. CDR3 region: CASNIGQVGGYTF. CDR3 DNA: TGTGCCAGCAACATAGGACAGGTCGGTGGCTACACCTTC.

The V and J genes are TRBV4-3 and TRBJ1-1; the D is unclear. This CDR3 spans 15 amino acids. The V end lost 0 bases, the J end lost 7 bases, and 15 bases lay between the germline ends. Germline CDR1 reads LGHNA; CDR2 reads YSLEER. This chain's CDR3 is CASSQDSAGDNEAFF. For the CDR3, the DNA is TGCGCCAGCAGCCAAGATAGTGCGGGAGATAATGAAGCTTTCTTT.

The chain joins TRBV2 to TRBJ1-4; tentatively, D is TRBD1 (5 bases). There are 14 residues in the CDR3. V lost 6 bases and J lost 3, with 11 bases in between. Germline V gives CDR1 SNHLY, CDR2 FYNNEI. The CDR3 DNA reads TGTGCCAGCAGCTGGGGGAGACCTAATGAAAAACTGTTTTTT. This gives the protein CASSWGRPNEKLFF.

In DNA form, the CDR3 reads TGTGCCAGCAGCTTAGGACAGGCGGGATCAGATACGCAGTATTTT. It is translated as CASSLGQAGSDTQYF. The chain has TRBV7-9 and TRBJ2-3; the D call may be TRBD1 or TRBD2 (6 bases each). Trimming cost V 1 base and J 4 bases, with 12 bases left between them. CDR3 length: 15 amino acids. Germline-derived CDR1 and CDR2 are SEHNR and FQNEAQ (reference sequence).

J is TRBJ2-2 and V is TRBV5-1; D may be TRBD1 or TRBD2 (5 bases each). The CDR3 is 15 residues long. CDR1 is SGHRS and CDR2 is YFSETQ in the germline V gene. Trimming cost V 5 bases and J 1 base, with 12 bases left between them. For the CDR3, the DNA is TGCGCCAGCAGACTGGGGACCGAGAACACCGGGGAGCTGTTTTTT. It is translated as CASRLGTENTGELFF.

This rearrangement joins TRBV19 to TRBJ2-5; 8 nucleotides align to TRBD1. Germline assignment: CDR1 LNHDA and CDR2 SQIVND (reference sequence). The trim removed 4 bases at V and 3 bases at J, leaving 7 bases unmatched. The CDR3 consists of 15 residues. CDR3 DNA sequence: TGTGCCAGTAGTACTGCTTCGGACAGGGAAGAGACCCAGTACTTC. It codes for CASSTASDREETQYF.

Concerning this clone itself: Other DNA sequences in this sample translate to the same CDR3. The J gene is TRBJ1-2, the V gene TRBV4-3; TRBD1 might be the D (5 bases). Trimming shortened V by 3 bases and J by 4 bases, and 9 bases separated the two germline ends. The CDR3 length is 13 residues. Looked up from germline, CDR1 is LGHNA and CDR2 is YSLEER. CDR3 residues: CASSQGQRYGYTF. As DNA, the CDR3 is TGCGCCAGCAGCCAGGGGCAGCGCTATGGCTACACCTTC.

This clone was observed once. The chain employs TRBV19 and TRBJ2-3; D is unresolved. The CDR3 contains 13 residues. V was clipped by 5 bases and J by 0 bases, with 6 bases between them. Looked up from germline, CDR1 is LNHDA and CDR2 is SQIVND (reference sequence). The CDR3 protein is CASSQDSTDTQYF. DNA of the CDR3: TGTGCCAGTAGTCAGGACAGCACAGATACGCAGTATTTT.

J is TRBJ2-7 and V is TRBV9; the D call may be TRBD1 or TRBD2 (5 bases each). The CDR3 length is 13 residues. V lost 0 bases and J 4 bases, leaving 8 bases between the germline ends. The V gene's germline CDR1 is SGDLS and CDR2 YYNGEE. CDR3 coding DNA: TGTGCCAGCAGCGTAGCTTGGGGGTACGAGCAGTACTTC. The encoded protein is CASSVAWGYEQYF.

The rearrangement joins TRBV21-1 to TRBJ2-1; TRBD2, as called in the table, went unchecked against the DNA. TRBV21-1 is classified as a pseudogene. CDR3 size: 18 residues. The CDR3 protein is CASSKLANQNLTYNEQFF. The CDR3 DNA reads TGTGCCAGCAGCAAACTAGCGAATCAAAACTTAACCTACAATGAGCAGTTCTTC.

This chain uses TRBV30 with TRBJ2-1; 7 nucleotides line up with TRBD2. Unmatched junction bases numbered 7, after V lost 0 bases and J lost 5 bases. Per germline, CDR1 GTSNPN and CDR2 SVGIG (reference sequence). This CDR3 has 15 residues. The CDR3: CAWSVYSGPHNEQFF. The CDR3 DNA follows: TGTGCCTGGAGTGTATATAGCGGGCCGCACAATGAGCAGTTCTTC.

CDR3 nucleotides: TGTGCCAGCAGTTACCAAGCTTTTAGGAATCAGCCCCAGCATTTT. It yields the protein CASSYQAFRNQPQHF. The chain joins TRBV6-2 or TRBV6-3 to TRBJ1-5; D remains unclear. The CDR3 has 15 amino acids. Trimming pared 2 bases from V and 4 bases from J, leaving 12 bases between. Germline V CDR1 and CDR2: MNHEY, SVGEGT.

In its sample, this clone was seen a few times. The chain employs TRBV5-1 and TRBJ1-5; D is ambiguous. V lost 0 bases to trimming and J lost 5 bases, with 9 bases between them. The CDR3 runs to 14 residues. Germline CDR1 reads SGHRS; CDR2 reads YFSETQ. The CDR3 DNA reads TGCGCCAGCAGCTTGGACGGGGAACATCAGCCCCAGCATTTT. Its translation is CASSLDGEHQPQHF.

The V call is TRBV19, the J call TRBJ2-1; D gene uncertain. The CDR3 consists of 14 residues. Germline-derived CDR1 and CDR2 are LNHDA and SQIVND (reference sequence). The ends were cut back, 7 bases at V and 9 bases at J, with 19 bases in the middle. The CDR3 region has the DNA TGTGCCAGTACCCCAGGCCGGGTTACGGGTGAGCAGTTCTTC. Protein product: CASTPGRVTGEQFF.